The subject of this entry is one T cell receptor beta chain. Its antigen is not identified. The V gene end was trimmed by 3 bases and the J gene end by 5 bases; junction bases not matched to a gene: 6. The CDR3 contains 15 residues. Germline V lookup: CDR1 SGDLS, CDR2 YYNGEE. This sample was taken from a study of cytomegalovirus exposure and HLA in healthy donors. For the study at large: A preliminary data release comprised about 85 million unique TCRs obtained from HLA-typed donors. Researchers found that about 82% of around 400 genotyped donors fell within the Caucasian-associated ancestry cluster.

Study-level findings and limits: Rare sequences made up most TCRs, while some public TCRs were found in many donors.

PCR was performed using 60 Vbeta and 13 Jbeta primers. Produced via immunoSEQ multiplex PCR; TCRdb's table is partial and in-frame only. The sample yields about 180,000 clones, over 65% seen once. The genes are TRBV9 and TRBJ2-3, with 10 positions matching TRBD1. This sequence was found in a man between 60 and 75 years old in good health and CMV-seronegative. Sequenced input: PBMCs. CDR3 nucleotides: TGTGCCAGCAGCGCCGGGACAGGGGTTCTAGATACGCAGTATTTT. It translates to CASSAGTGVLDTQYF.